This entry features one T cell receptor beta chain sequence. The data are from a study of blood T cell repertoires in COVID-19. Per the study methods: Amplifying reference gene primers gave estimates of nucleated cell counts. Data came from immunoSEQ multiplex PCR; TCRdb stores just in-frame clones and leaves some out. That table supplies the V and J calls and clone size; D and trimming were determined from the DNA. Here the sample spans 90,000 to 100,000 clones, around 90% being singletons. Seattle's enrolled individuals joined amid active infection and were then monitored longitudinally. The source is a man between 60 and 75 years old with COVID-19, enrolled during active disease. Source material: peripheral blood.

Written as DNA, the CDR3 is TGCGCCAGCAGCTCGGCGGACTCGAACACCGGGGAGCTGTTTTTT. Protein: CASSSADSNTGELFF. The chain has TRBV5-1 and TRBJ2-2, with D perhaps matching TRBD2 (5 bases). V lost 3 bases to trimming and J lost 0 bases, with 9 bases between them. The CDR3 is 15 residues long. Per germline, CDR1 SGHRS and CDR2 YFSETQ.